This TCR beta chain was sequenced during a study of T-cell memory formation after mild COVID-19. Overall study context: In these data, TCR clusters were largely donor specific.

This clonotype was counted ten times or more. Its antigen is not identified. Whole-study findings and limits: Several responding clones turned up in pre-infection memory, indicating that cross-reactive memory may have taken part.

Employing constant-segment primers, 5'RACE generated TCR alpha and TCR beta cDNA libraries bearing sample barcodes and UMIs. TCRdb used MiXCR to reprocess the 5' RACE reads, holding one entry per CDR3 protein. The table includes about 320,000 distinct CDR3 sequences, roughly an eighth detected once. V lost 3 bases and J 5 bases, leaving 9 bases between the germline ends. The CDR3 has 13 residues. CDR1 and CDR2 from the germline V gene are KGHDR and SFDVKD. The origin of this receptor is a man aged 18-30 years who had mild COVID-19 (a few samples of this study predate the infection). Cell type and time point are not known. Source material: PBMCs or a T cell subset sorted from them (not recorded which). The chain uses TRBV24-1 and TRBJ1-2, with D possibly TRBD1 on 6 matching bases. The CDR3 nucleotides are TGTGCCACCAGTGATCGGACAGTATATGGCTACACCTTC. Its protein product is CATSDRTVYGYTF.